This T cell receptor beta chain was identified in a study of T-cell reconstitution after alpha-beta-depleted transplantation in children. As it was prepared, the TCRbeta library received unique molecular identifiers. TCRdb ran MiXCR on the PCR reads and lists one entry per CDR3 protein. The sample lists some 830,000 distinct CDR3 sequences; about 15% were seen once. In the case of this clonotype: The antigen remains undetermined.

Study findings and constraints: Reportedly, roughly two months post-transplant, alpha-beta T cells arose from several hundred expanded graft clones. T-cell numbers and diversity one year post-transplant derived largely from freshly generated T cells.

The TCR was taken from a male patient younger than 18 who had a stem cell transplant for acute lymphoblastic leukemia, so the T cells may come from the graft donor. The sample here was PBMCs, mostly from graft donor cells, taken 360 days after TCRalphabeta/CD19-depleted stem cell transplant.

The CDR3 bases are TGTGCCATCAGTGAGTCCCTGGCACAGGTAAGCTACGAGCAGTACTTC. This gives the protein CAISESLAQVSYEQYF. The chain employs TRBV10-3 and TRBJ2-7; possible D gene TRBD1, 5 bases. This CDR3 is 16 amino acids long. The germline V gene encodes CDR1 ENHRY and CDR2 SYGVKD. Trimming cost V 0 bases and J 3 bases, with 15 bases left between them.